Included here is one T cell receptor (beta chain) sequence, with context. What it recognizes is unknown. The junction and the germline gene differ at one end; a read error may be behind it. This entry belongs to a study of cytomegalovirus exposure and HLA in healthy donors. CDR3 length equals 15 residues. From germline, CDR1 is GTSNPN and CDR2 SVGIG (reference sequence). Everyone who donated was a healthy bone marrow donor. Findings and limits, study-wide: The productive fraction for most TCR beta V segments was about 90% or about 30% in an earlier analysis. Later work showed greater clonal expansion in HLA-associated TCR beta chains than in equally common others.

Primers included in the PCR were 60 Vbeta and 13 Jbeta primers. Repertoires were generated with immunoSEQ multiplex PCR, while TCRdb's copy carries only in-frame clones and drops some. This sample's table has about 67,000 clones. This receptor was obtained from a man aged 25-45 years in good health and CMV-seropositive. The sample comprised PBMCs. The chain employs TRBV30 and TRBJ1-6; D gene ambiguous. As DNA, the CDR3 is TGTGCCGGGAGTGTAACCACAACCTATAATTCACCCCTCCACTTT. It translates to CAGSVTTTYNSPLHF.